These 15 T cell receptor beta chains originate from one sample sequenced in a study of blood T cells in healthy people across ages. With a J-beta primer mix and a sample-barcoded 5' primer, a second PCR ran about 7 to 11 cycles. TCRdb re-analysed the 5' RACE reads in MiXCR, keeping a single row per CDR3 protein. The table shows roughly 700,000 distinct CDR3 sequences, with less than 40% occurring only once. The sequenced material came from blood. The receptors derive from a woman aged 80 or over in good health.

CDR3 region: CASSQVSGTDVTGANVLTF. DNA for the CDR3: TGCGCCAGCAGCCAAGTTTCCGGGACAGACGTCACTGGGGCCAACGTCCTGACTTTC. This chain uses TRBV4-3 with TRBJ2-6; 7 nucleotides match TRBD1. CDR3 length: 19 amino acids. V lost 1 base and J lost 2; bases outside the gene matches: 11. In germline, CDR1 is LGHNA, CDR2 YSLEER.

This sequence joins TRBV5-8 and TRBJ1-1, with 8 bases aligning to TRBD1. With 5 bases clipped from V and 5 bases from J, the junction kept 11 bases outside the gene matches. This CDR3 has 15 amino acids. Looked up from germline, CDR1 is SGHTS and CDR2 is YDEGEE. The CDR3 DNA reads TGTGCCAGCAGGATGACAGGGGCAGAGAGGACTGAAGCTTTCTTT. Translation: CASRMTGAERTEAFF.

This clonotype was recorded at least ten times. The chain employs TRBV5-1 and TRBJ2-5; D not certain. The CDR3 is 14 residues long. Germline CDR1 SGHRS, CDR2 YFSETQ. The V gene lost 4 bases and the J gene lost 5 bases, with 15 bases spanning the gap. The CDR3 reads CASSTMGFGETQYF. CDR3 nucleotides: TGCGCCAGCAGCACGATGGGCTTTGGGGAGACCCAGTACTTC.

The CDR3, as DNA: TGTGCCAGCAGGTTCGAAAACACCGGGGAGCTGTTTTTT. Amino acids: CASRFENTGELFF. The J gene is TRBJ2-2, the V gene TRBV12-3 or TRBV12-4; D not certain. Trimming left V 6 bases short and J 2 bases short, with 7 bases between. This CDR3 region has 13 residues.

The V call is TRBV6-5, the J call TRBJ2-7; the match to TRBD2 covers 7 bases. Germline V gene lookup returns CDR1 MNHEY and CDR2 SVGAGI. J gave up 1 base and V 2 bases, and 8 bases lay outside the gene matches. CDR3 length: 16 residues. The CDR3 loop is CASSYAFGGRSYEQYF. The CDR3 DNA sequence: TGTGCCAGCAGTTACGCCTTTGGCGGGAGATCCTACGAGCAGTACTTC.

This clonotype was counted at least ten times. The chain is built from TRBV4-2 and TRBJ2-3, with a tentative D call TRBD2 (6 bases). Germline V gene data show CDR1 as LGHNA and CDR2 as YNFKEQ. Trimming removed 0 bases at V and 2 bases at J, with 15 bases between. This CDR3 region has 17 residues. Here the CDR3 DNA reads TGTGCCAGCAGCCAAGATTTCGGGGAGGAGCACACAGATACGCAGTATTTT. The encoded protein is CASSQDFGEEHTDTQYF.

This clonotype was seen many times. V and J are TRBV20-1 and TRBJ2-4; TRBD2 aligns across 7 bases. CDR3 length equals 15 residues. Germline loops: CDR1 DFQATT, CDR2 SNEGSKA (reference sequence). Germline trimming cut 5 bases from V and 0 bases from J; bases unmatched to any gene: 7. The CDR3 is CSAPGTTLAKNIQYF. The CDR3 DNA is TGCAGTGCTCCCGGGACTACTCTAGCCAAAAACATTCAGTACTTC.

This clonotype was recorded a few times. The CDR3 nucleotides read TGTGCCAGCAGCTTACGGACGCCGGTTAGAGGGAACACCGGGGAGCTGTTTTTT. Translating gives CASSLRTPVRGNTGELFF. The chain combines TRBV11-2 with TRBJ2-2; D unclear. The CDR3 runs 18 residues. The V and J ends lost 2 bases and 1 base respectively, with 17 bases between them. Germline V lookup: CDR1 SGHAT, CDR2 FQNNGV. Together with reference TRBV11-2 and TRBJ2-2, the CDR3 gives the full variable domain: EAGVAQSPRYKIIEKRQSVAFWCNPISGHATLYWYQQILGQGPKLLIQFQNNGVVDDSQLPKDRFSAERLKGVDSTLKIQPAKLEDSAVYLCASSLRTPVRGNTGELFFGEGSRLTVL.

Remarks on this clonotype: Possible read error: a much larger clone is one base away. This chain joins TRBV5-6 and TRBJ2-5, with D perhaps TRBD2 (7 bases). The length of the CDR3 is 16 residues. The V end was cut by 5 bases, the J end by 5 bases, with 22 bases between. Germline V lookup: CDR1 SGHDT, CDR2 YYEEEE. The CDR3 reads CASSRIVGGPGETQYF. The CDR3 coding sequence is TGTGCCAGCAGTCGAATAGTGGGGGGGCCAGGGGAGACCCAGTACTTC.

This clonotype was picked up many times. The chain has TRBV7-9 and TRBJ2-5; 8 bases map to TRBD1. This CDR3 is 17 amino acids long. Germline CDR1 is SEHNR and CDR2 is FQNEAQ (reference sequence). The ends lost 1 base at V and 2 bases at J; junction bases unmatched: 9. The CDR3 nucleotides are TGTGCCAGCAGCTTAGGCGGACAGGGTCCACTGCAAGAGACCCAGTACTTC. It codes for CASSLGGQGPLQETQYF.

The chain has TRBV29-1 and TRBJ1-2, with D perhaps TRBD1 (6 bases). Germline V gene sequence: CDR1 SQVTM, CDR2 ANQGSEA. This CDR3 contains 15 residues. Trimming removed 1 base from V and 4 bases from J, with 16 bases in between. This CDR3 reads CSVEARGKGGYGYTF. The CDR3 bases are TGCAGCGTTGAAGCCCGGGGGAAGGGGGGCTATGGCTACACCTTC. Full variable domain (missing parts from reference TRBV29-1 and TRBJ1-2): SAVISQKPSRDICQRGTSLTIQCQVDSQVTMMFWYRQQPGQSLTLIATANQGSEATYESGFVIDKFPISRPNLTFSTLTVSNMSPEDSSIYLCSVEARGKGGYGYTFGSGTRLTVV.

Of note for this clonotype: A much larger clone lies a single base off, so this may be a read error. The CDR3: CASRSRDRGVYEQYF. CDR3 in DNA: TGTGCCAGCAGATCCAGGGACAGGGGCGTCTACGAGCAGTACTTC. The chain uses TRBV12-3 or TRBV12-4 and TRBJ2-7; 10 bases align to TRBD1. The CDR3 contains 15 residues. The J segment lost 3 bases and the V segment lost 6 bases, leaving 8 bases of the junction unmatched.

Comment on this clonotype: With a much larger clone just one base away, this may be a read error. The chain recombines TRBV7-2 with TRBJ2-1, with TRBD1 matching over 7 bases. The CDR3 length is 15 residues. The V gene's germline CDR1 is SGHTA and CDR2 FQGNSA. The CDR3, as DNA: TGTGCCGGCAGCCCACGACAGGGCCCGTACAATGAGCAGTTCTTC. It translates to CAGSPRQGPYNEQFF.

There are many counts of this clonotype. The CDR3 bases are TGCAGTGCTCCTACCCTAGCGGGGGAACTCCGCACAGATACGCAGTATTTT. This encodes CSAPTLAGELRTDTQYF. The rearrangement links TRBV20-1 to TRBJ2-3; 10 bases fit TRBD2. This CDR3 is 17 amino acids long. Germline values: CDR1 DFQATT, CDR2 SNEGSKA (reference sequence). After removal of 5 bases from V and 1 base from J, the junction contained 12 bases not matched to a gene.

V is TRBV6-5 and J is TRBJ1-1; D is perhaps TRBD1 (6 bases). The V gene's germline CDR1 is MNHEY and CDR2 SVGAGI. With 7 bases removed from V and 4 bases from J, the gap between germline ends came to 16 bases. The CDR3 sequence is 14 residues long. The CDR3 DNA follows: TGTGCCAGCACCGAAGGGGGTTTGGTCACTGAAGCTTTCTTT. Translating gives CASTEGGLVTEAFF.